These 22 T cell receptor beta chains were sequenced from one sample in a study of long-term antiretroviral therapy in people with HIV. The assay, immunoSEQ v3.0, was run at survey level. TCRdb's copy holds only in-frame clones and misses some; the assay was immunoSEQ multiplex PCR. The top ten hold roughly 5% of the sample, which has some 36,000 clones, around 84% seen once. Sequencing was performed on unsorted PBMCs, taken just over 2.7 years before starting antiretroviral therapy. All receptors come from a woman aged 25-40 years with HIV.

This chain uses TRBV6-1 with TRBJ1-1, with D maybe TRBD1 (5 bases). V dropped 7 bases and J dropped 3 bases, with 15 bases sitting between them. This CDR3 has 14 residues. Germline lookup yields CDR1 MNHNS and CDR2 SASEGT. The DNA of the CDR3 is TGTGCCAGCACCCCGGGACGGAAACACACTGAAGCTTTCTTT. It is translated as CASTPGRKHTEAFF.

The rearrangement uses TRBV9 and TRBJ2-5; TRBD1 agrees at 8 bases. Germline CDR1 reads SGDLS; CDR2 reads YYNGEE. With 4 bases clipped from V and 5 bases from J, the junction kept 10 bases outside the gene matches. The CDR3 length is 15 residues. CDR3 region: CASSSHPGGFETQYF. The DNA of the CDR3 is TGTGCCAGCAGCTCCCATCCAGGGGGCTTCGAGACCCAGTACTTC.

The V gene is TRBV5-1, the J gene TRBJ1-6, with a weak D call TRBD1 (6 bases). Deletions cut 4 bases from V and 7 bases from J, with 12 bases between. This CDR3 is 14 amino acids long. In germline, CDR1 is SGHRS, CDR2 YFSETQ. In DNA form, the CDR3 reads TGCGCCAGCAGCCCAGGGGTATTCAATTCACCCCTCCACTTT. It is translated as CASSPGVFNSPLHF.

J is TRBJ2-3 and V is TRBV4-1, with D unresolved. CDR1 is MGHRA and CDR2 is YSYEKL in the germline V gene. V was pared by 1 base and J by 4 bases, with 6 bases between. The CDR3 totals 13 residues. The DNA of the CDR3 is TGCGCCAGCAGCCAAGGGGTGTCAGATACGCAGTATTTT. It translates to CASSQGVSDTQYF.

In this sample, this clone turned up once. The CDR3 DNA is TGTGCCAGCAGTTATTCTCGCCCGAAAAAGAATTACGAGCAGTACTTC. Its protein product is CASSYSRPKKNYEQYF. The J gene is TRBJ2-7, the V gene TRBV6-6; D not resolved. Trimming removed 3 bases at V and 4 bases at J, with 19 bases between. This CDR3 spans 16 amino acids. Germline CDR1 and CDR2: MNHNY and SVGAGI (reference sequence).

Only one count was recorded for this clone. CDR3 amino acids: CATSRDPTDRVGNTIYF. The DNA of the CDR3 is TGTGCCACCAGCAGAGATCCCACTGACAGGGTAGGAAACACCATATATTTT. This chain joins TRBV15 and TRBJ1-3, with 7 bases aligning to TRBD1. Germline V gives CDR1 LNHNV, CDR2 YYDKDF (reference sequence). V lost 0 bases to trimming and J lost 4 bases; unmatched junction nucleotides: 9. The CDR3 runs to 17 residues.

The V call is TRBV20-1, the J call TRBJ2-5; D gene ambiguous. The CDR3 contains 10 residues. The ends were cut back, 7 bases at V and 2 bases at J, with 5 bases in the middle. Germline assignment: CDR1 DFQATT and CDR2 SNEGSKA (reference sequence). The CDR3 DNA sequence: TGCAGTGGGAGTCAAGAGACCCAGTACTTC. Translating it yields CSGSQETQYF.

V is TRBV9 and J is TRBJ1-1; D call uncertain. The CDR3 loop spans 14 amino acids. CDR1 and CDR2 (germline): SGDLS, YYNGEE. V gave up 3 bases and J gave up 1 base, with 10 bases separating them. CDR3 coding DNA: TGTGCCAGCAGCGCCCAGACAACGAACACTGAAGCTTTCTTT. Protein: CASSAQTTNTEAFF.

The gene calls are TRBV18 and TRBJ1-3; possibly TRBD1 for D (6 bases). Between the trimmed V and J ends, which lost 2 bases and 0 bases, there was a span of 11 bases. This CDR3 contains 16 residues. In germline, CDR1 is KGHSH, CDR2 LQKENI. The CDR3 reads CASSPRTESSGNTIYF. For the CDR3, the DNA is TGTGCCAGCTCACCAAGGACAGAGAGCTCTGGAAACACCATATATTTT. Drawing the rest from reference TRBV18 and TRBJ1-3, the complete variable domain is NAGVMQNPRHLVRRRGQEARLRCSPMKGHSHVYWYRQLPEEGLKFMVYLQKENIIDESGMPKERFSAEFPKEGPSILRIQQVVRGDSAAYFCASSPRTESSGNTIYFGEGSWLTVV.

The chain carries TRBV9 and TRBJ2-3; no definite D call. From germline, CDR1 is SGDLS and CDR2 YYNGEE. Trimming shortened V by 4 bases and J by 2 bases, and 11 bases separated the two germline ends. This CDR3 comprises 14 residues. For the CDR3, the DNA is TGTGCCAGCAGCCCCACGGGCCTCACAGATACGCAGTATTTT. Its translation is CASSPTGLTDTQYF.

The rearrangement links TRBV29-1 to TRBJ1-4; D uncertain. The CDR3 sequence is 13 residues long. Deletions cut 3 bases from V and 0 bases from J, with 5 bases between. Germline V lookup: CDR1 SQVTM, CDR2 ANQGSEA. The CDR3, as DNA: TGCAGCGTTGATGACTCAACTAATGAAAAACTGTTTTTT. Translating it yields CSVDDSTNEKLFF.

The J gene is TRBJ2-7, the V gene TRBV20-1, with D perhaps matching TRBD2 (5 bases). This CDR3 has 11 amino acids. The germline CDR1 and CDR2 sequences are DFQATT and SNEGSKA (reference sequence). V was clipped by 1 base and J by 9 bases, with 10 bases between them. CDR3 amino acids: CSARALRGQYF. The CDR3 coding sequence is TGCAGTGCTAGAGCTCTTCGGGGGCAGTACTTC.

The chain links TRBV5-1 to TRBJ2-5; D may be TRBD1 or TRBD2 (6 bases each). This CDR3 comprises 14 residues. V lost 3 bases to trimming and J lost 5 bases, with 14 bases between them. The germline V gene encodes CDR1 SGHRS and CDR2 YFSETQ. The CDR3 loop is CASSSGRGPETQYF. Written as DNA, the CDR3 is TGCGCCAGCAGCTCTGGCCGGGGGCCGGAGACCCAGTACTTC.

The CDR3 here is CASSPRSYEQYF. Written as DNA, the CDR3 is TGTGCCAGCTCACCACGGTCCTACGAGCAGTACTTC. This sequence joins TRBV18 and TRBJ2-7; D remains ambiguous. The germline V gene has CDR1 KGHSH and CDR2 LQKENI. With 1 base removed from V and 1 base from J, the gap between germline ends came to 2 bases. This CDR3 region has 12 residues.

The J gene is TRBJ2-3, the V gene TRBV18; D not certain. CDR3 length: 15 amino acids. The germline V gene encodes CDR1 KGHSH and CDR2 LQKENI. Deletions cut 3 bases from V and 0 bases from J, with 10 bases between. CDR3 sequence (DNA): TGTGCCAGCTCACCCGGAATCGGGAGCACAGATACGCAGTATTTT. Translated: CASSPGIGSTDTQYF.

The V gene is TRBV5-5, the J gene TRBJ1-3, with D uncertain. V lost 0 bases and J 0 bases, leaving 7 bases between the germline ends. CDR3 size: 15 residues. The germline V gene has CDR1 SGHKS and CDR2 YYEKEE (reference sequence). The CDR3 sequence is CASSLDLLSGNTIYF. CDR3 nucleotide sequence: TGTGCCAGCAGCTTGGATTTACTCTCTGGAAACACCATATATTTT.

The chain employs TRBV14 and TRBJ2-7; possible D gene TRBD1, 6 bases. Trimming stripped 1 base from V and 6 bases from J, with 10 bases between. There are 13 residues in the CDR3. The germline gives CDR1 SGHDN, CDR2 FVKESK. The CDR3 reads CASSQVGAGEQYF. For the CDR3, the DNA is TGTGCCAGCAGCCAAGTGGGGGCCGGCGAGCAGTACTTC.

The CDR3 sequence: CAWSGAGGETQYF. The CDR3 DNA reads as TGTGCCTGGAGTGGGGCTGGAGGAGAGACCCAGTACTTC. J is TRBJ2-5 and V is TRBV30, with a tentative D call TRBD2 (5 bases). CDR3 length equals 13 residues. V lost 1 base and J lost 4, with 10 bases in between. Per the germline V gene, CDR1 is GTSNPN and CDR2 is SVGIG (reference sequence).

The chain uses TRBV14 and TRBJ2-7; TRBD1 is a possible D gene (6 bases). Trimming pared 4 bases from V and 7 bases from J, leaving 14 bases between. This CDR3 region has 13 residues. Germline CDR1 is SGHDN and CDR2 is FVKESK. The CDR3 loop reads CASSPNRVGEQYV. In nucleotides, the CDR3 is TGTGCCAGCAGCCCGAACAGGGTTGGGGAGCAGTACGTC.

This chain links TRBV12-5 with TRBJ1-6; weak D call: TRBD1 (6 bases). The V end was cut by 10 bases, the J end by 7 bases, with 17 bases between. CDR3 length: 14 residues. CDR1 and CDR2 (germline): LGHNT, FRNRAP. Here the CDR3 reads CATKRGAGNSPLHF. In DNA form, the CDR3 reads TGTGCTACCAAACGGGGGGCAGGGAATTCACCCCTCCACTTT.

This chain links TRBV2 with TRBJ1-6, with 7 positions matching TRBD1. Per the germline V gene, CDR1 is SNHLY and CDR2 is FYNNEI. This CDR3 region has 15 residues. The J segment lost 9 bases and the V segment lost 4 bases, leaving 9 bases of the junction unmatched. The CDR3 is CASSGTGTVGSPLHF. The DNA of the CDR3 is TGTGCCAGCAGTGGGACCGGGACAGTGGGTTCACCCCTCCACTTT.

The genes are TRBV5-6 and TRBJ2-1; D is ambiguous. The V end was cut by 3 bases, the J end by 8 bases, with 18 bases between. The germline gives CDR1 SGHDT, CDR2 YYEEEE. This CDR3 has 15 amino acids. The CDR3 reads CASSSRPPTWDEQFF. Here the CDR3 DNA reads TGTGCCAGCAGCTCGCGCCCTCCGACATGGGATGAGCAGTTCTTC.